The 30 T cell receptor beta chains listed next were all sequenced from one sample in a study of blood T cell repertoires in COVID-19 (TCRdb year 2020). The library came from the immunoSEQ multiplex PCR assay. TCRdb mirrors the immuneACCESS table, restricted to in-frame sequences. Some clones are absent from its copies; in checked studies, under half trace to an unresolved V gene, and the reason for the others is unknown. This sample gives about 60,000 clones in total; approximately 84% of them show up just once. 25% of the sample belongs to the ten largest clones. Sequenced sample: peripheral blood. These receptor sequences come from a human donor in a cohort sampled during active COVID-19.

The V gene is TRBV5-4, the J gene TRBJ2-7; TRBD2 agrees at 12 bases. Per germline, CDR1 SGHNT and CDR2 YYREEE (reference sequence). Unmatched junction bases numbered 4, after V lost 0 bases and J lost 3 bases. The CDR3 contains 16 residues. The CDR3 sequence: CASSLGGLAGNYEQYF. The CDR3 DNA reads TGTGCCAGCAGCTTGGGCGGACTAGCGGGAAACTACGAGCAGTACTTC.

V gene TRBV5-6 combines with J gene TRBJ1-1; TRBD1 matches at 7 bases. The CDR3 sequence is 16 residues long. The germline CDR1 and CDR2 sequences are SGHDT and YYEEEE. J lost 0 bases, V lost 0 bases, and 5 bases had no gene match. The CDR3, as DNA: TGTGCCAGCAGCTTGGGACCGGGACAGTTGAACACTGAAGCTTTCTTT. Translating gives CASSLGPGQLNTEAFF.

This clone occurred a few times. This chain joins TRBV10-1 and TRBJ2-1, with TRBD1 matching over 12 bases. The CDR3 is made up of 15 amino acids. V lost 2 bases, J lost 9 bases, and 5 bases stayed unmatched. The germline V gene has CDR1 WNHNN and CDR2 SYGVQD (reference sequence). Here the CDR3 DNA reads TGCGCCAGCAGTGAGGAGGGGACAGGGGGCGGTGAGCAGTTCTTC. This encodes CASSEEGTGGGEQFF.

The chain links TRBV5-1 to TRBJ1-2; TRBD1 aligns across 7 bases. Germline lookup yields CDR1 SGHRS and CDR2 YFSETQ. The CDR3 consists of 13 residues. V lost 3 bases and J lost 3; bases outside the gene matches: 2. CDR3 bases: TGCGCCAGCAGCTCGACAGGGCACTATGGCTACACCTTC. Translated: CASSSTGHYGYTF.

This rearrangement joins TRBV7-3 to TRBJ2-3; 8 positions match TRBD2. The CDR3 consists of 14 residues. Looked up from germline, CDR1 is SGHTA and CDR2 is FQGTGA. Losses at the gene ends were 3 bases for V and 7 bases for J; bases not matched to a gene: 6. CDR3 bases: TGTGCCAGCAGCTTGGCGGGGGGCCGGAATACGCAGTATTTT. The encoded protein is CASSLAGGRNTQYF.

This chain joins TRBV5-1 and TRBJ2-7; 10 bases align to TRBD2. Germline CDR1 is SGHRS and CDR2 is YFSETQ. This CDR3 comprises 15 residues. V dropped 1 base and J dropped 3; count of bases not matched to a gene: 4. CDR3 in amino acids: CASSLSAGGLYEQYF. CDR3 in DNA: TGCGCCAGCAGCTTGTCAGCGGGAGGGCTCTACGAGCAGTACTTC.

The CDR3 DNA reads as TGTGCCAGCAGCGATATGGGGCAGGGAAGAAATGAGCAGTTCTTC. Protein: CASSDMGQGRNEQFF. The chain has TRBV7-2 and TRBJ2-1, with D perhaps matching TRBD1 (5 bases). The length of the CDR3 is 15 residues. Between the trimmed V and J ends, which lost 5 bases and 7 bases, there was a span of 18 bases. Looked up from germline, CDR1 is SGHTA and CDR2 is FQGNSA.

The V and J genes are TRBV12-3 or TRBV12-4 and TRBJ2-1; no firm D call. CDR3 length: 13 residues. Trimming cost V 5 bases and J 8 bases, with 13 bases left between them. CDR3 region: CASSPSGFDEQFF. The CDR3 coding sequence is TGTGCCAGCAGTCCCTCCGGGTTCGATGAGCAGTTCTTC.

This rearrangement joins TRBV20-1 to TRBJ2-7; no clear D. The germline V and J ends were trimmed by 3 bases and 0 bases, with 15 bases remaining between them. CDR1 is DFQATT and CDR2 is SNEGSKA in the germline V gene (reference sequence). This CDR3 has 15 residues. This CDR3 is CSASVGRVSSYEQYF. The CDR3 DNA follows: TGCAGTGCTAGTGTCGGTCGAGTAAGCTCCTACGAGCAGTACTTC.

The chain has TRBV29-1 and TRBJ2-2, with 8 bases that match TRBD1. Germline assignment: CDR1 SQVTM and CDR2 ANQGSEA. CDR3 length: 13 residues. V lost 4 bases, J lost 8 bases, and 6 bases stayed unmatched. CDR3 in amino acids: CSVGGQGVGELFF. DNA for the CDR3: TGCAGCGTTGGAGGACAGGGAGTAGGGGAGCTGTTTTTT.

The rearrangement joins TRBV7-8 to TRBJ2-1; TRBD2 matches 8 bases. V was pared by 2 bases and J by 9 bases, with 3 bases of the junction left unmatched. Germline-derived CDR1 and CDR2 are SGHVS and FQNEAQ. This CDR3 has 13 amino acids. The DNA of the CDR3 is TGTGCCAGCAGCTTAAGACTAGCGACTGAGCAGTTCTTC. Its translation is CASSLRLATEQFF.

This clone has just a few counts. The chain employs TRBV19 and TRBJ1-1; 9 bases align to TRBD1. Germline V gene data show CDR1 as LNHDA and CDR2 as SQIVND (reference sequence). The J segment lost 1 base and the V segment lost 9 bases, leaving 6 bases of the junction unmatched. The CDR3 sequence is 14 residues long. CDR3 residues: CASYDRGANTEAFF. CDR3 coding DNA: TGTGCCAGCTATGACAGGGGGGCGAACACTGAAGCTTTCTTT.

The V call is TRBV11-2, the J call TRBJ2-7; 7 nucleotides match TRBD2. V trimming: 5 bases; J trimming: 5 bases; junction bases outside the gene matches: 12. The germline V gene encodes CDR1 SGHAT and CDR2 FQNNGV. The CDR3 extends over 15 amino acids. CDR3 sequence: CASSEPSGINHEQYF. Here the CDR3 DNA reads TGTGCCAGCAGCGAACCCAGCGGGATCAACCACGAGCAGTACTTC.

The rearrangement joins TRBV9 to TRBJ1-6; TRBD1 matches at 8 bases. The V gene's germline CDR1 is SGDLS and CDR2 YYNGEE. This CDR3 has 14 residues. With 2 bases clipped from V and 9 bases from J, the junction kept 4 bases outside the gene matches. The DNA for the CDR3 is TGTGCCAGCAGCGTGACAGGGGAACCTTCACCCCTCCACTTT. Its translation: CASSVTGEPSPLHF.

The gene calls are TRBV27 and TRBJ2-1; TRBD1 might be the D (6 bases). The CDR3 runs 13 residues. Germline V gene data show CDR1 as MNHEY and CDR2 as SMNVEV (reference sequence). V lost 7 bases and J 3 bases, leaving 10 bases between the germline ends. The CDR3 spells CASNPGDYNEQFF. Here the CDR3 DNA reads TGTGCCAGCAACCCAGGGGACTACAATGAGCAGTTCTTC.

The chain joins TRBV28 to TRBJ2-7; 8 nucleotides line up with TRBD1. Germline V CDR1 and CDR2: MDHEN, SYDVKM. After removal of 7 bases from V and 1 base from J, the junction contained 9 bases not matched to a gene. CDR3 length: 15 residues. In DNA form, the CDR3 reads TGTGCCAGCAATCCCTCAGGGGGCCATTCCTACGAGCAGTACTTC. Translation gives CASNPSGGHSYEQYF.

The rearrangement links TRBV7-2 to TRBJ2-1; perhaps TRBD2 as D (5 bases). Germline values: CDR1 SGHTA, CDR2 FQGNSA. Trimming took 0 bases from V and 7 from J, leaving 10 bases between them. The CDR3 extends over 14 amino acids. The DNA of the CDR3 is TGTGCCAGCAGCTTAGCCCCGGGGTGGAATGAGCAGTTCTTC. Amino acid sequence: CASSLAPGWNEQFF.

The V call is TRBV4-1, the J call TRBJ2-1; 9 bases align to TRBD2. Trimming at V came to 2 bases and at J to 4 bases, leaving 6 bases not matched to a gene. CDR3 size: 16 residues. Per the germline V gene, CDR1 is MGHRA and CDR2 is YSYEKL. The CDR3 sequence: CASSQFLAGSYNEQFF. The CDR3 DNA sequence: TGCGCCAGCAGCCAATTTCTAGCGGGATCGTACAATGAGCAGTTCTTC.

This clone was observed a few times. This chain links TRBV2 with TRBJ2-1, with 10 bases identical to TRBD2. The CDR3 spans 16 residues. The V and J ends lost 7 bases and 12 bases, in that order; junction bases with no gene match: 18. CDR1 and CDR2 from the germline V gene are SNHLY and FYNNEI. The CDR3 DNA reads TGTGCCAGCACCGAAAGCGGGGGGGCTTCGTCGGGTGCGCAGTTCTTC. Protein: CASTESGGASSGAQFF.

This chain uses TRBV28 with TRBJ2-1, with D perhaps TRBD2 (5 bases). Between the trimmed V and J ends, which lost 1 base and 1 base, there was a span of 11 bases. Germline V CDR1 and CDR2: MDHEN, SYDVKM. This CDR3 region has 16 residues. This chain's CDR3 is CASSLFGAVSYNEQFF. CDR3 sequence (DNA): TGTGCCAGCAGTTTATTTGGAGCGGTTTCCTACAATGAGCAGTTCTTC.

The count of this clone is one. It is unclear where the CDR3 begins or ends on the DNA, so no DNA is shown, and the CDR3 is as TCRdb lists it. The J gene is TRBJ2-7, the V gene TRBV6-5; the table's D call, TRBD2, has no DNA check behind it. The germline gives CDR1 MNHEY, CDR2 SVGAGI. A total of 14 residues make up the CDR3, ends included. The CDR3 is CASSLGTGVREQYF.

The J gene is TRBJ1-1, the V gene TRBV6-2 or TRBV6-3; 8 bases match TRBD1. CDR1 and CDR2 (germline): MNHEY, SVGEGT. The CDR3 length is 18 residues. J lost 3 bases, V lost 6 bases, and 18 bases had no gene match. The CDR3 DNA sequence: TGTGCCAGCAGCCGACGGACAGGGACGTTGTTTGGGGACACTGAAGCTTTCTTT. The encoded protein is CASSRRTGTLFGDTEAFF.

The chain's CDR3 is CASRPSGVTYEQYF. For the CDR3, the DNA is TGTGCCAGCAGGCCGTCCGGGGTTACCTACGAGCAGTACTTC. This chain links TRBV14 with TRBJ2-5, with D possibly being TRBD2 (5 bases). TRBJ2-7 explains the end of the DNA better; the J call may be wrong. This CDR3 comprises 14 residues. From germline, CDR1 is SGHDN and CDR2 FVKESK.

This chain connects TRBV2 to TRBJ2-5; D perhaps matches TRBD2 (6 bases). This CDR3 is 15 amino acids long. Looked up from germline, CDR1 is SNHLY and CDR2 is FYNNEI. The germline V and J ends were trimmed by 0 bases and 4 bases, with 12 bases remaining between them. The CDR3 spells CASSEALGGGETQYF. CDR3 sequence (DNA): TGTGCCAGCAGTGAAGCTTTGGGAGGCGGAGAGACCCAGTACTTC.

This sequence joins TRBV28 and TRBJ2-1, with 9 bases identical to TRBD1. This CDR3 spans 16 amino acids. Germline values: CDR1 MDHEN, CDR2 SYDVKM. V dropped 4 bases and J dropped 6; count of bases not matched to a gene: 10. DNA of the CDR3: TGTGCCAGCAGTTCTCAGGGACAGGGAATCACCAATGAGCAGTTCTTC. Translating it yields CASSSQGQGITNEQFF.

V gene TRBV28 combines with J gene TRBJ2-3; possible D gene TRBD2, 6 bases. This CDR3 is 16 amino acids long. V was pared by 4 bases and J by 3 bases, with 17 bases between. Germline CDR1 is MDHEN and CDR2 is SYDVKM. The CDR3 protein is CASSSVAGRRTDTQYF. The CDR3 bases are TGTGCCAGCAGTTCCGTGGCGGGAAGGCGGACAGATACGCAGTATTTT.

For the CDR3, the DNA is TGTGCCAGTAGCAGGACTAGCTTGGACAATGAGCAGTTCTTC. It codes for CASSRTSLDNEQFF. The rearrangement uses TRBV19 and TRBJ2-1; 8 bases agree with TRBD2. V trimming: 6 bases; J trimming: 5 bases; junction bases outside the gene matches: 6. The CDR3 totals 14 residues. Germline CDR1 reads LNHDA; CDR2 reads SQIVND (reference sequence).

V is TRBV2 and J is TRBJ1-5; a weak D match, TRBD1 (6 bases). This CDR3 comprises 14 residues. Germline V CDR1 and CDR2: SNHLY, FYNNEI. V dropped 7 bases and J dropped 1 base, with 11 bases sitting between them. CDR3 bases: TGTGCCAGCACCTTCGGACAGAGCAATCAGCCCCAGCATTTT. Translation: CASTFGQSNQPQHF.

This chain joins TRBV11-3 and TRBJ2-4; 9 bases are shared with TRBD1. After removal of 4 bases from V and 2 bases from J, the junction contained 12 bases not matched to a gene. The CDR3 is made up of 18 amino acids. The germline V gene has CDR1 SGHNT and CDR2 YENEEA. DNA for the CDR3: TGTGCCAGCAGCTCACGTACAGGGGGCATTTCTACCAAAAACATTCAGTACTTC. It is translated as CASSSRTGGISTKNIQYF.

This chain links TRBV7-2 with TRBJ2-3; 11 nucleotides line up with TRBD1. The germline CDR1 and CDR2 sequences are SGHTA and FQGNSA. The junction had 3 bases not matched to a gene; V was cut back by 4 bases and J by 12 bases. The length of the CDR3 is 12 residues. CDR3 in amino acids: CASSYGTGGQYF. The CDR3 DNA follows: TGTGCCAGCAGCTACGGGACAGGGGGACAGTATTTT.